The present entry profiles one T cell receptor beta chain with its context. Its target is not known. These data come from a study of T cells in localized non-small cell lung cancer. The study's findings and limits: The study linked higher blood T cell density to longer overall survival. Uninvolved adjacent lung had the highest recorded T cell clonality, with tumor below it. In adjacent lung appeared a median about 57 of the top 100 tumor clones.

The germline V and J ends were trimmed by 2 bases and 7 bases, with 14 bases remaining between them. This CDR3 contains 15 residues. Germline CDR1 MNHNY, CDR2 SVGAGI (reference sequence). Only in-frame clones appear in the TCRdb table, and some are missing; sequencing was by immunoSEQ multiplex PCR. The sample has about 18,000 clones, 80% to 90% seen once; the top ten hold roughly 3.5%. The input for sequencing was peripheral blood, taken before any cancer treatment. This rearrangement joins TRBV6-6 to TRBJ1-4; D gene ambiguous. The receptor was isolated from a male donor aged 60 or over with stage II squamous cell lung carcinoma. CDR3 region: CASSYVPGAGEKLFF. As DNA, the CDR3 is TGTGCCAGCAGTTACGTTCCCGGTGCGGGTGAAAAACTGTTTTTT.